Listed below are T cell receptor beta chains from one sample, sequenced in a study of cytomegalovirus exposure and HLA in healthy donors. This table comes from immunoSEQ multiplex PCR, and its TCRdb copy is limited to in-frame clones, with some not included. The sample consists of some 97,000 clones, approximately 73% of them appearing once. Sequencing was done on a sample of PBMCs. These receptors were taken from a woman between 45 and 65 years old in good health and CMV-seropositive. Both conserved end residues are part of each CDR3. D genes are given only for firm matches. The listing skips clone size in some rows; elsewhere it reads once, few, many or a size class.

clone_size: -; j_call: TRBJ2-3; v_call: TRBV5-1; d_call: TRBD2; cdr3_nt: TGCGCCAGCAGCCCGCGGCGAGGTAGCGGGATTAGCACAGATACGCAGTATTTT; cdr3_aa: CASSPRRGSGISTDTQYF
clone_size: -; j_call: TRBJ2-1; v_call: TRBV9; d_call: TRBD2; cdr3_nt: TGTGCCAGCAGCCTAACTCTAGCGGGGGGGCGGGATGAGCAGTTCTTC; cdr3_aa: CASSLTLAGGRDEQFF
clone_size: -; j_call: TRBJ2-1; v_call: TRBV7-3; d_call: TRBD2; cdr3_nt: TGTGCCAGCAGCTCTTCGACTAGCGGGATGGGTGAGCAGTTCTTC; cdr3_aa: CASSSSTSGMGEQFF
clone_size: -; j_call: TRBJ1-1; v_call: TRBV15; d_call: -; cdr3_nt: TGTGCCACCAGCAGAACTGACAGGCACAAGGCTGAAGCTTTCTTT; cdr3_aa: CATSRTDRHKAEAFF
clone_size: -; j_call: TRBJ1-6; v_call: TRBV6-1; d_call: -; cdr3_nt: TGTGCCAGCAGTGAAACATACAGTCCTAATTCACCCCTCCACTTT; cdr3_aa: CASSETYSPNSPLHF
clone_size: once; j_call: TRBJ1-1; v_call: TRBV10-2; d_call: -; cdr3_nt: TGCGCCAGCAGTGATTGGGCGAACACTGAAGCTTTCTTT; cdr3_aa: CASSDWANTEAFF
clone_size: -; j_call: TRBJ1-1; v_call: TRBV29-1; d_call: TRBD1; cdr3_nt: TGCAGCGTAGCAACGGGACAGGGGACTGAAGCTTTCTTT; cdr3_aa: CSVATGQGTEAFF
clone_size: -; j_call: TRBJ2-3; v_call: TRBV2; d_call: -; cdr3_nt: TGTGCCAGCAGTGAAGAGGAACAGACACGAAGCACAGATACGCAGTATTTT; cdr3_aa: CASSEEEQTRSTDTQYF
clone_size: -; j_call: TRBJ2-3; v_call: TRBV6-5; d_call: TRBD1; cdr3_nt: TGTGCCAGCAGTTACTCATACAGGGGAGATACGCAGTATTTT; cdr3_aa: CASSYSYRGDTQYF
clone_size: -; j_call: TRBJ2-5; v_call: TRBV5-1; d_call: TRBD1; cdr3_nt: TGCGCCAGCAGCGAGACAGGGCGCGAGACCCAGTACTTC; cdr3_aa: CASSETGRETQYF
clone_size: -; j_call: TRBJ1-3; v_call: TRBV5-8; d_call: -; cdr3_nt: TGTGCCAGCAGCTTAGGAGACTCTAGAAACACCATATATTTT; cdr3_aa: CASSLGDSRNTIYF
clone_size: few; j_call: TRBJ1-1; v_call: TRBV9; d_call: TRBD1; cdr3_nt: TGTGCCAGCAGCCCCGAGTTCGGGACAGGGAAAGCTTTCTTT; cdr3_aa: CASSPEFGTGKAFF
clone_size: -; j_call: TRBJ2-2; v_call: TRBV7-3; d_call: TRBD2; cdr3_nt: TGTGCCAGCAGCTTCCGGCCCGGGGGAGGGGACACCGGGGAGCTGTTTTTT; cdr3_aa: CASSFRPGGGDTGELFF
clone_size: -; j_call: TRBJ1-1; v_call: TRBV6-1; d_call: TRBD1; cdr3_nt: TGTGCCAGCAGAGAACAGGGGGCGGTGAACACTGAAGCTTTCTTT; cdr3_aa: CASREQGAVNTEAFF
clone_size: few; j_call: TRBJ2-2; v_call: TRBV6-6; d_call: -; cdr3_nt: TGTGCCAGCAGTTACTCGAGGAACACCGGGGAGCTGTTTTTT; cdr3_aa: CASSYSRNTGELFF
clone_size: -; j_call: TRBJ2-1; v_call: TRBV2; d_call: TRBD2; cdr3_nt: TGTGCCAGCAGTGAAGTGGGGACTAGCAACAATGAGCAGTTCTTC; cdr3_aa: CASSEVGTSNNEQFF
clone_size: -; j_call: TRBJ1-2; v_call: TRBV10-2; d_call: -; cdr3_nt: TGCGCCAGCGGCCGGCGGGGAGGGGGCTACACCTTC; cdr3_aa: CASGRRGGGYTF
clone_size: once; j_call: TRBJ2-5; v_call: TRBV27; d_call: -; cdr3_nt: TGTGCCAGCAGTTCCTTCCAGACCGGGGAGACCCAGTACTTC; cdr3_aa: CASSSFQTGETQYF
clone_size: -; j_call: TRBJ2-4; v_call: TRBV5-1; d_call: -; cdr3_nt: TGCGCCAGCAGCTTGGATCCAGTTTTAGCCAAAAACATTCAGTACTTC; cdr3_aa: CASSLDPVLAKNIQYF
clone_size: -; j_call: TRBJ2-7; v_call: TRBV2; d_call: TRBD2; cdr3_nt: TGTGCCAGCAGAGACCCTAGCGGGAGGGCCCTTGACGAGCAGTACTTC; cdr3_aa: CASRDPSGRALDEQYF
clone_size: -; j_call: TRBJ1-2; v_call: TRBV5-1; d_call: TRBD1; cdr3_nt: TGCGCCAGCAGCTCGGAGGGGCGGGGGACAGGGGGATTGAACACCTTC; cdr3_aa: CASSSEGRGTGGLNTF
clone_size: -; j_call: TRBJ2-3; v_call: TRBV6-6; d_call: TRBD2; cdr3_nt: TGTGCCAGCAGTTACAAGCGGGGGGGCCAAGATACGCAGTATTTT; cdr3_aa: CASSYKRGGQDTQYF
clone_size: -; j_call: TRBJ2-3; v_call: TRBV7-6; d_call: -; cdr3_nt: TGTGCCAGCAGCCCCCAACGGGAAGAGATCACAGATACGCAGTATTTT; cdr3_aa: CASSPQREEITDTQYF
clone_size: few; j_call: TRBJ2-1; v_call: TRBV2; d_call: -; cdr3_nt: TGTGCCAGCATGGTTTCAGGGGAGCAGTTCTTC; cdr3_aa: CASMVSGEQFF